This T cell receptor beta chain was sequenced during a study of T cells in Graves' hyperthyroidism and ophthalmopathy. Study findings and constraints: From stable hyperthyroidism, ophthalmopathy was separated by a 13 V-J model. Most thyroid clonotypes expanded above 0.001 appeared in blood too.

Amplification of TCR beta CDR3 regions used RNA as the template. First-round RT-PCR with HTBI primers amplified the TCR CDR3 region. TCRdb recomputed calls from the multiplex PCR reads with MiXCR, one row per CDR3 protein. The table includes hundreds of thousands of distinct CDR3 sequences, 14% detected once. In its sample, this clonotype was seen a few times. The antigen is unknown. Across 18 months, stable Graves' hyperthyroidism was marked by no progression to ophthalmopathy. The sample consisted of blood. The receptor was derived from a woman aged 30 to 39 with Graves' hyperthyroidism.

CDR3 coding DNA: TGTGCCAGCGGCGGGGGGAGTAGCGGGAGAGTCGACGAGCAGTACTTC. Its protein is CASGGGSSGRVDEQYF. The V and J genes are TRBV6-1 and TRBJ2-7, with 9 bases that match TRBD2. Trimming took 8 bases from V and 5 from J; bases not matched to a gene: 16. In germline, CDR1 is MNHNS, CDR2 SASEGT. The CDR3 extends over 16 amino acids.